This TCR beta chain is from a study of blood T cell repertoires in COVID-19. Study-level information: Donors in the United States, Italy and Spain gave samples during acute or convalescent COVID-19. From T cells, B-cell-depleted T cells, or PBMCs came the material, which was cDNA or gDNA.

This clone was seen once. Clones were read by immunoSEQ multiplex PCR, and TCRdb kept only the in-frame ones, dropping some. The data hold around 190,000 clones, with 82% observed a single time. With 5 bases removed from V and 2 bases from J, the gap between germline ends came to 15 bases. Looked up from germline, CDR1 is KGHSH and CDR2 is LQKENI. The CDR3 is 16 amino acids. The rearrangement uses TRBV18 and TRBJ1-4; D remains unclear. The clonotype originates from a woman aged 60-75 years with COVID-19, enrolled during active disease. Sequencing input: peripheral blood. The CDR3 DNA reads as TGTGCCAGCTCAGCCGCAGGCAGGAATACTAATGAAAAACTGTTTTTT. Its protein product is CASSAAGRNTNEKLFF.